The clone carrying this T cell receptor beta chain is medium-sized by frequency. TRB was amplified from approximately 250 ng of peripheral blood genomic DNA per sample. From germline, CDR1 is MNHEY and CDR2 SVGEGT. The CDR3 contains 15 residues. The source of the sample is a study of T cell clusters in autoimmune cytopenias. TRB rearrangements were amplified by touch-down multiplex PCR with mixed TRB-A/B primers. TCRdb re-called the multiplex PCR reads and shows each CDR3 protein once, DNA omitted. The sample spans almost 6,000 distinct CDR3 sequences; the ten largest clones claim around 8%. The sequenced material came from peripheral blood. The sequence was collected from a human donor with an autoimmune cytopenia or autoimmune hepatitis (not recorded which). This chain links TRBV6-2 or TRBV6-3 with TRBJ2-5; TCRdb reports TRBD1, a call that lacks DNA to check it against. CDR3 loop: CASSFIPGGQETQYF.